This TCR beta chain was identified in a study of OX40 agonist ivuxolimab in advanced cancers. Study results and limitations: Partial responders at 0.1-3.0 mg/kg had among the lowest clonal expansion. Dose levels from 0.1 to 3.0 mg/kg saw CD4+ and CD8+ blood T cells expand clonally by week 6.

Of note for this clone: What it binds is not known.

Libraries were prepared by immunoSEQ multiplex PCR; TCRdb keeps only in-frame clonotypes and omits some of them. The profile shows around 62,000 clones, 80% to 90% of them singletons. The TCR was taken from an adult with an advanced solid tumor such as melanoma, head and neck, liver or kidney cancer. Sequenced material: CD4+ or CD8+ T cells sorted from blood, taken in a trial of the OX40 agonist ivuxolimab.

The CDR3: CATSRERDRSNEQFF. The CDR3 bases are TGTGCCACCAGCAGAGAAAGGGACAGGTCGAATGAGCAGTTCTTC. J is TRBJ2-1 and V is TRBV15; 8 bases agree with TRBD1. Trimming at V came to 0 bases and at J to 7 bases, leaving 5 bases not matched to a gene. The CDR3 runs 15 residues. Germline V gene data show CDR1 as LNHNV and CDR2 as YYDKDF (reference sequence).